This TCR beta chain emerged from a study of read filtering for tumor transcriptome and immune sequencing. In the study overall: Mean patient age was about 66 years, range about 47 to 85; 16 to 20 male, some 15 female. The study's findings and limits: This fraction held mixed bone marrow immune cells after CD138-negative sorting. Correlation between methods rose after single-read clonotypes were removed. Single-read clonotypes: about 81.9% of IR-seq clonotypes (approximately 3.7% of reads), more than 70% of RNA-seq clonotypes (roughly 43% of reads).

J lost 2 bases, V lost 10 bases, and 14 bases had no gene match. Per germline, CDR1 ENHRY and CDR2 SYGVKD. The CDR3 length is 17 residues. This clonotype was detected a few times. Its antigen is unidentified. From around 440 ng of RNA, a library with molecular barcoded alpha/delta and beta/gamma adaptors was made. TCRdb independently ran MiXCR on the reads; one entry per CDR3 protein. The sample holds roughly 68,000 distinct CDR3 sequences, more than 11% seen once. The chain carries TRBV10-3 and TRBJ2-6; 7 nucleotides agree with TRBD1. The sequenced sample was a population of CD138-negative cells sorted from bone marrow. The sequence derives from a donor older than 35 with multiple myeloma. CDR3 sequence reads: CATDPGTEFTGANVLTF. CDR3 DNA sequence: TGTGCCACTGACCCCGGGACAGAATTTACTGGGGCCAACGTCCTGACTTTC.